This TCR beta chain was captured by sequencing in a study of a mutant IDH1 vaccine in newly diagnosed glioma. The wider study: Treated patients, roughly 62% male and about 38% female, averaged about 40 years of age.

As to this clone: Its cognate antigen is unknown.

The time point: week 35, safety follow-up. The study gave 300 ug of mutant IDH1 20-mer peptide per vaccine dose, with topical imiquimod. Libraries were prepared by immunoSEQ multiplex PCR; TCRdb keeps only in-frame clonotypes and omits some of them. The table includes about 69,000 clones, around nine tenths detected once. Trimming shortened V by 5 bases and J by 1 base, and 14 bases separated the two germline ends. The CDR3 totals 15 residues. The germline V gene has CDR1 LNHDA and CDR2 SQIVND (reference sequence). Sequences were derived from PBMCs, sampled from a glioma patient whose treatment included an IDH1 peptide vaccine. The chain links TRBV19 to TRBJ1-1; D unresolved. This clonotype originated in a man aged 25 to 45 with glioma. The CDR3 here is CASSLIPGPNTEAFF. The CDR3 region has the DNA TGTGCCAGTAGTCTTATCCCCGGGCCGAACACTGAAGCTTTCTTT.